These 28 T cell receptor beta chains were sequenced from one sample in a study of blood T cell repertoires in COVID-19. Here immunoSEQ multiplex PCR was the method, and the copy in TCRdb shows in-frame clones only, minus some. Here the sample spans around 380,000 clones, approximately 87% being singletons. Source material: PBMCs or T cells enriched from blood (not recorded which). The receptors stem from a man aged 30-40 years who had recovered from COVID-19.

The chain is built from TRBV4-1 and TRBJ1-3; 7 nucleotides match TRBD1. The germline gives CDR1 MGHRA, CDR2 YSYEKL. The ends lost 4 bases at V and 4 bases at J; junction bases unmatched: 10. The CDR3 has 16 residues. As DNA, the CDR3 is TGCGCCAGCAGCCCCCCTGACAGGGCTTCGGGAAACACCATATATTTT. This gives the protein CASSPPDRASGNTIYF.

The gene calls are TRBV7-2 and TRBJ1-2; the D gene is possibly TRBD1 (5 bases). From germline, CDR1 is SGHTA and CDR2 FQGNSA. V lost 3 bases to trimming and J lost 4 bases, with 9 bases between them. The CDR3 extends over 13 amino acids. The chain's CDR3 is CASSFPGFYGYTF. The CDR3 DNA is TGTGCCAGCAGCTTCCCAGGGTTCTATGGCTACACCTTC.

The V gene is TRBV15, the J gene TRBJ1-2, with 8 bases fitting TRBD1. Germline values: CDR1 LNHNV, CDR2 YYDKDF (reference sequence). J gave up 12 bases and V 3 bases, and 36 bases lay outside the gene matches. The CDR3 has 22 residues. The CDR3 protein is CATSRGGGQELVRNYGERSHTF. The CDR3 nucleotides read TGTGCCACCAGCAGGGGCGGGGGACAGGAATTAGTACGCAACTATGGAGAAAGGAGTCACACCTTC. The whole variable domain, remainder taken from reference TRBV15 and TRBJ1-2, is DAMVIQNPRYQVTQFGKPVTLSCSQTLNHNVMYWYQQKSSQAPKLLFHYYDKDFNNEADTPDNFQSRRPNTSFCFLDIRSPGLGDTAMYLCATSRGGGQELVRNYGERSHTFGSGTRLTVV.

The chain uses TRBV19 and TRBJ1-6, with D tentatively TRBD1 (6 bases). The CDR3 has 16 amino acids. V shed 7 bases and J shed 1 base, with 14 bases lying between them. The germline V gene encodes CDR1 LNHDA and CDR2 SQIVND (reference sequence). The CDR3 sequence: CASTTGKRSYNSPLHF. As DNA, the CDR3 is TGTGCCAGTACTACAGGGAAGAGGTCCTATAATTCACCCCTCCACTTT. The full variable domain, its missing parts supplied by reference TRBV19 and TRBJ1-6, is DGGITQSPKYLFRKEGQNVTLSCEQNLNHDAMYWYRQDPGQGLRLIYYSQIVNDFQKGDIAEGYSVSREKKESFPLTVTSAQKNPTAFYLCASTTGKRSYNSPLHFGNGTRLTVT.

The rearrangement uses TRBV7-6 and TRBJ1-1, with D unclear. This CDR3 region has 13 residues. V shed 5 bases and J shed 0 bases, with 7 bases lying between them. From germline, CDR1 is SGHVS and CDR2 FNYEAQ. CDR3 sequence: CASSPVLNTEAFF. In nucleotides, the CDR3 is TGTGCCAGCAGCCCTGTCCTGAACACTGAAGCTTTCTTT.

This chain joins TRBV30 and TRBJ1-1; the D gene is possibly TRBD1 (5 bases). Germline-derived CDR1 and CDR2 are GTSNPN and SVGIG (reference sequence). The CDR3 length is 12 residues. The V end was cut by 2 bases, the J end by 5 bases, with 9 bases between. CDR3 amino acids: CAWSSGFTEAFF. CDR3 sequence (DNA): TGTGCCTGGAGTTCAGGGTTTACTGAAGCTTTCTTT.

The V and J genes are TRBV4-2 and TRBJ1-1; TRBD1 matches at 9 bases. The trim removed 4 bases at V and 4 bases at J, leaving 13 bases unmatched. Per the germline V gene, CDR1 is LGHNA and CDR2 is YNFKEQ. This CDR3 region has 17 residues. The CDR3 here is CASSPGRDRVIVTEAFF. The CDR3 DNA reads as TGTGCCAGCAGCCCCGGCCGGGACAGGGTAATTGTCACTGAAGCTTTCTTT.

The J gene is TRBJ2-2, the V gene TRBV18, with TRBD1 identical over 9 bases. The CDR3 totals 16 residues. With V trimmed by 3 bases and J by 6 bases, 8 bases remained unmatched. Germline V gives CDR1 KGHSH, CDR2 LQKENI. CDR3 sequence reads: CASSPPGQGLPGELFF. DNA of the CDR3: TGTGCCAGCTCACCGCCGGGACAGGGATTACCCGGGGAGCTGTTTTTT.

Comments on this clone: The same CDR3 also results from other DNA sequences found in this sample. The rearrangement joins TRBV18 to TRBJ1-6; 9 bases match TRBD1. CDR3 length: 15 residues. J was trimmed by 5 bases and V by 2 bases; bases with no gene match: 1. Germline CDR1 reads KGHSH; CDR2 reads LQKENI. CDR3 bases: TGTGCCAGCTCACCAGGACAGGGGAATAATTCACCCCTCCACTTT. Translating gives CASSPGQGNNSPLHF. The full variable domain, with the rest looked up from reference TRBV18 and TRBJ1-6, is NAGVMQNPRHLVRRRGQEARLRCSPMKGHSHVYWYRQLPEEGLKFMVYLQKENIIDESGMPKERFSAEFPKEGPSILRIQQVVRGDSAAYFCASSPGQGNNSPLHFGNGTRLTVT.

This clone has just a few counts. The V call is TRBV7-8, the J call TRBJ1-1, with D maybe TRBD1 (5 bases). Between the trimmed V and J ends, which lost 1 base and 6 bases, there was a span of 18 bases. Germline CDR1 is SGHVS and CDR2 is FQNEAQ. The CDR3 length is 16 residues. This CDR3 is CASSLEGGRVISEAFF. CDR3 nucleotide sequence: TGTGCCAGCAGCTTAGAAGGTGGCAGGGTGATATCTGAAGCTTTCTTT.

With respect to this clone: The junction differs from germline at one of its ends, possibly a read error. This chain links TRBV7-7 with TRBJ2-5; TRBD2 matches 14 bases. There are 17 residues in the CDR3. Germline values: CDR1 SSHAT, CDR2 FNYEAQ (reference sequence). Here the CDR3 DNA reads TGTGCTAGCAGCCTAGGGACTAGCGGGGGCCGAGGGGAGACCCAGTACTTC. Its translation: CASSLGTSGGRGETQYF. The full variable domain, rest sourced from reference TRBV7-7 and TRBJ2-5, is GAGVSQSPRYKVTKRGQDVTLRCDPISSHATLYWYQQALGQGPEFLTYFNYEAQPDKSGLPSDRFSAERPEGSISTLTIQRTEQRDSAMYRCASSLGTSGGRGETQYFGPGTRLLVL.

V gene TRBV10-3 combines with J gene TRBJ1-2; the match to TRBD1 covers 7 bases. The V gene's germline CDR1 is ENHRY and CDR2 SYGVKD. V lost 7 bases and J lost 6; bases outside the gene matches: 8. CDR3 size: 13 residues. The CDR3 region has the DNA TGTGCCATCACCAAAGGACAGGTGGATGGCTACACCTTC. Translating it yields CAITKGQVDGYTF.

The rearrangement uses TRBV7-9 and TRBJ1-2; 9 nucleotides line up with TRBD1. Germline V gene lookup returns CDR1 SEHNR and CDR2 FQNEAQ (reference sequence). V shed 7 bases and J 7 bases; nucleotides not matched to a gene: 13. There are 15 residues in the CDR3. In nucleotides, the CDR3 is TGTGCCAGCAACTCGGGGGACAGGGTCGAGGGTGGCTACACCTTC. Encoded protein: CASNSGDRVEGGYTF.

The chain joins TRBV5-1 to TRBJ1-5; 8 bases are shared with TRBD1. The CDR3 covers 18 residues. The germline V gene has CDR1 SGHRS and CDR2 YFSETQ. J lost 0 bases, V lost 4 bases, and 12 bases had no gene match. CDR3 residues: CASSPRWSTGDSNQPQHF. DNA for the CDR3: TGCGCCAGCAGCCCACGGTGGTCGACAGGGGATAGCAATCAGCCCCAGCATTTT.

The rearrangement links TRBV11-2 to TRBJ1-4, with a tentative D call TRBD1 (6 bases). This CDR3 comprises 14 residues. The V and J ends lost 1 base and 10 bases respectively, with 13 bases between them. Germline-derived CDR1 and CDR2 are SGHAT and FQNNGV. DNA for the CDR3: TGTGCCAGCAGCTTAGGAGGGGGGGCTGTAAAACTGTTTTTT. It is translated as CASSLGGGAVKLFF. The whole variable domain, remainder taken from reference TRBV11-2 and TRBJ1-4, is EAGVAQSPRYKIIEKRQSVAFWCNPISGHATLYWYQQILGQGPKLLIQFQNNGVVDDSQLPKDRFSAERLKGVDSTLKIQPAKLEDSAVYLCASSLGGGAVKLFFGSGTQLSVL.

The chain combines TRBV29-1 with TRBJ1-2, with a weak D call TRBD1 (6 bases). V was shortened by 3 bases and J by 3 bases, with 14 bases between the two germline ends. The CDR3 spans 14 residues. Germline CDR1 reads SQVTM; CDR2 reads ANQGSEA. CDR3 sequence: CSVDGQGSDYGYTF. The CDR3 nucleotides read TGCAGCGTTGATGGCCAGGGGAGCGACTATGGCTACACCTTC.

The J gene is TRBJ2-3, the V gene TRBV27; no clear D gene. The V gene lost 1 base and the J gene lost 9 bases, with 11 bases spanning the gap. CDR3 length equals 13 residues. CDR1 and CDR2 (germline): MNHEY, SMNVEV (reference sequence). In DNA form, the CDR3 reads TGTGCCAGCAGTTTATATACTTTTAGAACGCAGTATTTT. Translated, it gives CASSLYTFRTQYF.

The chain is built from TRBV2 and TRBJ1-4; unclear D gene. CDR1 is SNHLY and CDR2 is FYNNEI in the germline V gene. Trimming took 7 bases from V and 8 from J, leaving 14 bases between them. This CDR3 has 13 amino acids. CDR3 nucleotides: TGTGCCAGCACCTGGTTTGAAGCCGAAAAACTGTTTTTT. Its protein product is CASTWFEAEKLFF.

The chain employs TRBV6-4 and TRBJ1-5, with D possibly TRBD1 on 5 matching bases. The CDR3 is made up of 14 amino acids. The V end was cut by 3 bases, the J end by 0 bases, with 6 bases between. CDR1 is MRHNA and CDR2 is SNTAGT in the germline V gene. CDR3 nucleotide sequence: TGTGCCAGCAGTGAGGGGGGTAGCAATCAGCCCCAGCATTTT. Its translation is CASSEGGSNQPQHF.

The rearrangement joins TRBV10-2 to TRBJ1-4, with a weak D call TRBD1 (6 bases). Between the trimmed V and J ends, which lost 8 bases and 4 bases, there was a span of 17 bases. The CDR3 has 15 amino acids. Germline V gives CDR1 WSHSY, CDR2 SAAADI. CDR3 in amino acids: CASVSRDKDNEKLFF. In DNA form, the CDR3 reads TGCGCCAGCGTTAGTAGGGACAAGGATAATGAAAAACTGTTTTTT.

J is TRBJ1-2 and V is TRBV7-9; unclear D gene. The V gene's germline CDR1 is SEHNR and CDR2 FQNEAQ (reference sequence). Trimming removed 5 bases at V and 5 bases at J, with 12 bases between. CDR3 size: 13 residues. As DNA, the CDR3 is TGTGCCAGCAGCCGATCAGGTCCTTATGGCTACACCTTC. As protein: CASSRSGPYGYTF.

This clone was counted a few times. One junction end disagrees with the germline gene, perhaps due to a read error. The gene calls are TRBV7-7 and TRBJ2-7; TRBD2 might be the D (6 bases). The CDR3 runs 14 residues. Per the germline V gene, CDR1 is SSHAT and CDR2 is FNYEAQ (reference sequence). The chain's CDR3 is CASSFSEGPYEQYF. Here the CDR3 DNA reads TGTGCTAGCAGCTTCTCGGAGGGTCCCTACGAGCAGTACTTC.

The V and J genes are TRBV6-5 and TRBJ2-5; 10 bases agree with TRBD1. Germline V CDR1 and CDR2: MNHEY, SVGAGI. The CDR3 extends over 14 amino acids. Germline trimming cut 8 bases from V and 3 bases from J; bases unmatched to any gene: 6. CDR3 bases: TGTGCCAGCCTGGACAGGGGGAAGGAAGAGACCCAGTACTTC. Translation: CASLDRGKEETQYF.

This CDR3 is CASSLSPGQNSPLHF. DNA of the CDR3: TGTGCCAGCAGCTTAAGTCCGGGACAGAATTCACCCCTCCACTTT. J is TRBJ1-6 and V is TRBV11-2; 7 nucleotides line up with TRBD1. Germline CDR1 SGHAT, CDR2 FQNNGV. The CDR3 contains 15 residues. With V trimmed by 2 bases and J by 7 bases, 5 bases remained unmatched.

The CDR3 is CASSTAGDLSEAFF. CDR3 nucleotides: TGTGCCAGTAGTACAGCAGGGGATCTGTCTGAAGCTTTCTTT. The chain couples TRBV19 to TRBJ1-1; a weak D match, TRBD1 (6 bases). The V end was cut by 4 bases, the J end by 6 bases, with 15 bases between. Germline V CDR1 and CDR2: LNHDA, SQIVND (reference sequence). CDR3 length: 14 amino acids.

The V gene is TRBV19, the J gene TRBJ1-1; D is unresolved. V was shortened by 6 bases and J by 5 bases, with 7 bases between the two germline ends. Germline V gene lookup returns CDR1 LNHDA and CDR2 SQIVND (reference sequence). This CDR3 region has 11 residues. The CDR3: CASRSVTEAFF. Written as DNA, the CDR3 is TGTGCCAGTAGATCAGTTACTGAAGCTTTCTTT. Drawing the rest from reference TRBV19 and TRBJ1-1, the complete variable domain is DGGITQSPKYLFRKEGQNVTLSCEQNLNHDAMYWYRQDPGQGLRLIYYSQIVNDFQKGDIAEGYSVSREKKESFPLTVTSAQKNPTAFYLCASRSVTEAFFGQGTRLTVV.

This clone has just one count. This chain joins TRBV9 and TRBJ2-2; possibly TRBD1 for D (6 bases). V was trimmed by 4 bases and J by 1 base, leaving 8 bases between them. CDR1 SGDLS and CDR2 YYNGEE come from the germline V gene. The CDR3 is 14 residues long. The DNA of the CDR3 is TGTGCCAGCAGCCCAGGGGTGAACACCGGGGAGCTGTTTTTT. Encoded protein: CASSPGVNTGELFF.

The chain links TRBV21-1 to TRBJ1-2. TRBV21-1 is labeled a pseudogene. The CDR3 loop spans 16 amino acids. CDR3 in amino acids: CASSGDGGTRDYGYTF. For the CDR3, the DNA is TGTGCCAGCAGCGGAGACGGGGGGACGCGGGACTATGGCTACACCTTC.